In its sample, the clone carrying this T cell receptor (beta chain) was seen a few times. Its antigen is not identified. V lost 6 bases, J lost 2 bases, and 11 bases lay in between. The CDR3 spans 13 residues. Germline loops: CDR1 MDHEN, CDR2 SYDVKM. These data belong to a study of T cell responses to AZD1222 COVID-19 vaccine. Overall study findings and caveats: Vaccine-associated CD4 TCRs spanned spike, dominant at 160-218 and 743-854. Spike-specific TCR breadth and depth grew following two AZD1222 doses. Donors were largely white British and mainly female; clonal diversity was possibly underestimated.

TCRdb keeps only in-frame clones here, not all; method: immunoSEQ multiplex PCR. Altogether tens of thousands of clones are present, more than 90% being singletons, with the ten largest covering under 4%. This sequence was found in an adult in good health. The source material was peripheral blood, sampled on day 0 of AZD1222 vaccination. V is TRBV28 and J is TRBJ2-7; no firm D call. The CDR3 loop reads CASSTNVPYEQYF. The CDR3 DNA is TGTGCCAGCAGCACGAACGTGCCCTACGAGCAGTACTTC.